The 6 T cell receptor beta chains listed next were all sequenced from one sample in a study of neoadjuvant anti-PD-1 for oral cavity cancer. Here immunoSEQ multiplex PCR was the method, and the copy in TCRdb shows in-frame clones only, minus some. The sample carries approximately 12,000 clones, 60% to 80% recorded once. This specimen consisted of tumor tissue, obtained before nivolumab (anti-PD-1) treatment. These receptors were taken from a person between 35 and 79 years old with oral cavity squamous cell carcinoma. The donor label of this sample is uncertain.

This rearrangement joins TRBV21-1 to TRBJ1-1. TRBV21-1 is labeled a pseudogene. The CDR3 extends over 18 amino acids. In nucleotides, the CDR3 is TGTGCCAGCAGCAAAGACGGAGGGTGGAACAGACCGAACACTGAAGCTTTCTTT. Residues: CASSKDGGWNRPNTEAFF.

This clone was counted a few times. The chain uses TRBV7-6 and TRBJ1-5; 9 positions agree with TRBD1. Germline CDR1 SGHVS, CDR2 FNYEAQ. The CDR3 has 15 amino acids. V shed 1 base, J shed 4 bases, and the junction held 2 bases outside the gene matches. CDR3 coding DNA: TGTGCCAGCAGCTTAGGGACAGGGGAGAATCAGCCCCAGCATTTT. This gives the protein CASSLGTGENQPQHF.

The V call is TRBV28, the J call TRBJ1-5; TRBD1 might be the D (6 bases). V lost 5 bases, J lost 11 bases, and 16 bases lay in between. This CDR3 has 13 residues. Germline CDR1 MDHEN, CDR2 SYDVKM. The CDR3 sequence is CASSRTQGGAQHF. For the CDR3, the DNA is TGTGCCAGCAGTCGAACACAGGGTGGAGCCCAGCATTTT.

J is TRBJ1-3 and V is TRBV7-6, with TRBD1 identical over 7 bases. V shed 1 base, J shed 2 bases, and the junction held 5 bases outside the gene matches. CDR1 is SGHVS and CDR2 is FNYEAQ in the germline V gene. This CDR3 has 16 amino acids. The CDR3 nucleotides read TGTGCCAGCAGCTTAGGACAGGGTCTAACTGGAAACACCATATATTTT. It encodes CASSLGQGLTGNTIYF. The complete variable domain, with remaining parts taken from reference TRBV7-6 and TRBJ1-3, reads GAGVSQSPRYKVTKRGQDVALRCDPISGHVSLYWYRQALGQGPEFLTYFNYEAQQDKSGLPNDRFSAERPEGSISTLTIQRTEQRDSAMYRCASSLGQGLTGNTIYFGEGSWLTVV.

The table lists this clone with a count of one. CDR3 DNA: TGTGCCAGCAAAATAACAGGGGGCTCTGGCTACACCTTC. Residues: CASKITGGSGYTF. The chain joins TRBV28 to TRBJ1-2, with TRBD1 identical over 9 bases. The ends lost 7 bases at V and 7 bases at J; junction bases unmatched: 7. Germline CDR1 is MDHEN and CDR2 is SYDVKM. CDR3 length equals 13 residues.

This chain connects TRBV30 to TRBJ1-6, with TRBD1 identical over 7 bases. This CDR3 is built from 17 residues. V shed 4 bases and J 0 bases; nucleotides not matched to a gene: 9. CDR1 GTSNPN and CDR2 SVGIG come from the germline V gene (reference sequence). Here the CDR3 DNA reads TGTGCCTGGAATTGGGGACAGTTGAGCTCCTATAATTCACCCCTCCACTTT. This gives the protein CAWNWGQLSSYNSPLHF.